This is a list of T cell receptor beta chains from one sample in a study of brain T cells in children with intractable seizures. The table came from immunoSEQ multiplex PCR; TCRdb's copy has only in-frame clones and leaves some out. This table holds tens of thousands of clones, about 93% found once. Here the sequenced sample was peripheral blood, taken at surgery. These receptors were taken from a boy under three years old with tuberous sclerosis and intractable seizures. CDR3s include the opening cysteine and the closing phenylalanine or tryptophan. A D gene is named only where the DNA matches it firmly. Only some rows state a clone size, as once, few, many or a class for expanded clones.

CDR3aa: CASSPQENYGYTF
CDR3nt: TGTGCCAGCAGCCCCCAGGAAAACTATGGCTACACCTTC
j_gene: TRBJ1-2
abundance: NA
d_gene: NA
v_gene: TRBV3-1/TRBV3-2

CDR3aa: CSASGQGEAFF
CDR3nt: TGCAGTGCCAGCGGACAGGGTGAAGCTTTCTTT
j_gene: TRBJ1-1
abundance: NA
d_gene: TRBD1
v_gene: TRBV20-1

CDR3aa: CASSLDPPTGKGEKLFF
CDR3nt: TGCGCCAGCAGCTTGGACCCCCCGACAGGGAAGGGAGAAAAACTGTTTTTT
j_gene: TRBJ1-4
abundance: once
d_gene: TRBD1
v_gene: TRBV5-1

CDR3aa: CSVVPQGPHGYTF
CDR3nt: TGCAGCGTTGTACCCCAGGGGCCCCATGGCTACACCTTC
j_gene: TRBJ1-2
abundance: NA
d_gene: NA
v_gene: TRBV29-1

CDR3aa: CASSMGGVETQYF
CDR3nt: TGTGCCAGTAGTATGGGCGGGGTAGAGACCCAGTACTTC
j_gene: TRBJ2-5
abundance: NA
d_gene: NA
v_gene: TRBV19

CDR3aa: CASSSHRGRDYGYTF
CDR3nt: TGTGCCAGTAGTTCCCACAGGGGGCGAGACTATGGCTACACCTTC
j_gene: TRBJ1-2
abundance: NA
d_gene: TRBD1
v_gene: TRBV19

CDR3aa: CASSLDPYEQYF
CDR3nt: TGTGCCAGCAGCTTAGATCCTTACGAGCAGTACTTC
j_gene: TRBJ2-7
abundance: once
d_gene: NA
v_gene: TRBV11-2

CDR3aa: CSVLIAEAFF
CDR3nt: TGCAGCGTCCTAATAGCTGAAGCTTTCTTT
j_gene: TRBJ1-1
abundance: few
d_gene: NA
v_gene: TRBV29-1

CDR3aa: CARTRDSGHEQYF
CDR3nt: TGTGCCAGAACCCGAGACAGCGGCCACGAGCAGTACTTC
j_gene: TRBJ2-7
abundance: NA
d_gene: NA
v_gene: TRBV21-1

CDR3aa: CASSRTGYGYTF
CDR3nt: TGTGCCAGCAGCCGGACAGGGTATGGCTACACCTTC
j_gene: TRBJ1-2
abundance: NA
d_gene: TRBD1
v_gene: TRBV9

CDR3aa: CASRSLGGDGTQYF
CDR3nt: TGTGCCAGCAGGTCACTAGGGGGAGATGGGACCCAGTACTTC
j_gene: TRBJ2-5
abundance: NA
d_gene: NA
v_gene: TRBV7-3

CDR3aa: CASSTRTSGDYNEQFF
CDR3nt: TGTGCCAGCAGCACACGGACTAGCGGGGATTACAATGAGCAGTTCTTC
j_gene: TRBJ2-1
abundance: NA
d_gene: TRBD2
v_gene: TRBV13

CDR3aa: CASSEDGDRGLTNEKLFF
CDR3nt: TGTGCCAGCAGTGAAGATGGTGACAGGGGGCTAACTAATGAAAAACTGTTTTTT
j_gene: TRBJ1-4
abundance: NA
d_gene: TRBD1
v_gene: TRBV6-1

CDR3aa: CASSQDRAEHSYEQYF
CDR3nt: TGTGCCAGCAGCCAAGACCGAGCGGAGCACTCCTACGAGCAGTACTTC
j_gene: TRBJ2-7
abundance: NA
d_gene: NA
v_gene: TRBV4-2

CDR3aa: CASSGDESGDEQFF
CDR3nt: TGTGCCAGCAGCGGTGATGAATCAGGGGATGAGCAGTTCTTC
j_gene: TRBJ2-1
abundance: once
d_gene: NA
v_gene: TRBV3-1/TRBV3-2

CDR3aa: CASSLEWEQYF
CDR3nt: TGTGCCAGCAGCTTGGAGTGGGAGCAGTACTTC
j_gene: TRBJ2-7
abundance: NA
d_gene: NA
v_gene: TRBV11-3

CDR3aa: CASSPGGAALSSYNEQFF
CDR3nt: TGTGCCAGCAGCCCGGGCGGAGCGGCCTTGAGCTCCTACAATGAGCAGTTCTTC
j_gene: TRBJ2-1
abundance: NA
d_gene: NA
v_gene: TRBV7-9

CDR3aa: CASSRPAGEAFF
CDR3nt: TGCGCCAGCAGCCGTCCGGCTGGTGAAGCTTTCTTT
j_gene: TRBJ1-1
abundance: NA
d_gene: NA
v_gene: TRBV4-1

CDR3aa: CASSATGTPLSYEQYF
CDR3nt: TGTGCCAGCAGCGCAACAGGGACTCCTCTCTCCTACGAGCAGTACTTC
j_gene: TRBJ2-7
abundance: once
d_gene: NA
v_gene: TRBV7-9

CDR3aa: CASSSRTGGAQPQHF
CDR3nt: TGTGCCAGCAGTTCACGGACAGGGGGCGCGCAGCCCCAGCATTTT
j_gene: TRBJ1-5
abundance: NA
d_gene: TRBD1
v_gene: TRBV6-6

CDR3aa: CASSPQGFTYEQYF
CDR3nt: TGTGCCAGCTCACCCCAAGGGTTTACCTACGAGCAGTACTTC
j_gene: TRBJ2-7
abundance: NA
d_gene: NA
v_gene: TRBV18

CDR3aa: CASRRWTSGIRPDTQYF
CDR3nt: TGTGCCAGCAGACGATGGACTAGCGGGATTAGGCCAGATACGCAGTATTTT
j_gene: TRBJ2-3
abundance: NA
d_gene: TRBD2
v_gene: TRBV6-6

CDR3aa: CASTLRKGVGTGELFF
CDR3nt: TGTGCCAGCACCCTCAGGAAGGGGGTTGGCACCGGGGAGCTGTTTTTT
j_gene: TRBJ2-2
abundance: NA
d_gene: NA
v_gene: TRBV5-4

CDR3aa: CASSQGDNEQFF
CDR3nt: TGCGCCAGCAGCCAAGGCGACAATGAGCAGTTCTTC
j_gene: TRBJ2-1
abundance: NA
d_gene: NA
v_gene: TRBV4-1

CDR3aa: CAWSVEFSGSPKYF
CDR3nt: TGTGCCTGGAGTGTAGAGTTTAGCGGGAGTCCTAAGTACTTC
j_gene: TRBJ2-7
abundance: NA
d_gene: TRBD2
v_gene: TRBV30